This TCR beta chain was sequenced for a study of Ad26.COV2.S vaccination and SARS-CoV-2 variants. About the study: Donor participated within the Ad26.COV2.S arm of the COV1001 trial. Intramuscularly, Ad26.COV2.S was given either once or twice, 56 days apart. Overall study results and limits: Comparability of non-spike TCR breadth was observed across vaccine and placebo recipients.

Libraries were prepared by immunoSEQ multiplex PCR; TCRdb keeps only in-frame clonotypes and omits some of them. Among around 300,000 clones, around 90% were seen once, and the ten largest hold around 5.5%. Germline lookup yields CDR1 MNHEY and CDR2 SVGEGT. The V end was cut by 0 bases, the J end by 0 bases, with 20 bases between. The CDR3 is 19 residues long. Remarks on this clone: Its antigen is not identified.

Treatment noted: around 19 received Ad26.COV2.S at low or high dose, single or two shots; several received placebo; per-sample allocation not given. Sampling happened 63 days after the first vaccine or placebo injection. The J gene is TRBJ2-5, the V gene TRBV6-2 or TRBV6-3; D may be TRBD2 (5 bases). This specimen was peripheral blood, taken in a trial of Ad26.COV2.S vaccine versus placebo. The TCR sequence derives from a person between 18 and 65 years old who received the Ad26.COV2.S COVID-19 vaccine or a placebo. The CDR3 nucleotides read TGTGCCAGCAGTTACTCGATAATGGCTAGCTCAGCCAACCAAGAGACCCAGTACTTC. As protein: CASSYSIMASSANQETQYF.